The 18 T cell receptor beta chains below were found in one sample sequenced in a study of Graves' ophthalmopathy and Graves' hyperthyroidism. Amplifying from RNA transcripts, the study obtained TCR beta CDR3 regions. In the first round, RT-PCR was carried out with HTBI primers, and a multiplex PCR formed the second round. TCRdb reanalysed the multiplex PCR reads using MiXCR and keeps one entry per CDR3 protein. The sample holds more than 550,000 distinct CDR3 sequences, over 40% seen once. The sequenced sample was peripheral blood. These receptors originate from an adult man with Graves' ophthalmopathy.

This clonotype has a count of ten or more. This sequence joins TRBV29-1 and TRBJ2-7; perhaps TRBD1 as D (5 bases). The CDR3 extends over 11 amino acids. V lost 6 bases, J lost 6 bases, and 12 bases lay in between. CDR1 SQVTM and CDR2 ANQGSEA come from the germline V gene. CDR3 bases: TGCAGCGTAGAAAGGGGTCTCGAGCAGTACTTC. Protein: CSVERGLEQYF.

The CDR3 protein is CASSIPPDPRKMNTEAFF. CDR3 bases: TGTGCCAGTAGTATCCCACCCGATCCGAGAAAAATGAACACTGAAGCTTTCTTT. The chain recombines TRBV19 with TRBJ1-1; D uncertain. V lost 3 bases and J lost 0, with 20 bases in between. The CDR3 spans 18 residues. Germline V CDR1 and CDR2: LNHDA, SQIVND (reference sequence). The full variable domain, rest sourced from reference TRBV19 and TRBJ1-1, is DGGITQSPKYLFRKEGQNVTLSCEQNLNHDAMYWYRQDPGQGLRLIYYSQIVNDFQKGDIAEGYSVSREKKESFPLTVTSAQKNPTAFYLCASSIPPDPRKMNTEAFFGQGTRLTVV.

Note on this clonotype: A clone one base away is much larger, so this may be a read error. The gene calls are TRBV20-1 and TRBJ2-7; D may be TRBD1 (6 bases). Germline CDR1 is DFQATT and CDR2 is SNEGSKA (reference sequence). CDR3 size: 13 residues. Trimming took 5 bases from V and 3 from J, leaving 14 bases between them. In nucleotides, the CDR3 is TGCAGTGCTGGCTCTAGCAGGGGCTACGAGCAGTACTTC. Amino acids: CSAGSSRGYEQYF.

The chain's CDR3 is CSVEQGGATDTQYF. The CDR3 DNA follows: TGCAGCGTTGAACAGGGAGGTGCGACAGATACGCAGTATTTT. The V and J genes are TRBV29-1 and TRBJ2-3, with a weak D call TRBD2 (6 bases). The length of the CDR3 is 14 residues. The V end was cut by 2 bases, the J end by 3 bases, with 12 bases between. The germline CDR1 and CDR2 sequences are SQVTM and ANQGSEA.

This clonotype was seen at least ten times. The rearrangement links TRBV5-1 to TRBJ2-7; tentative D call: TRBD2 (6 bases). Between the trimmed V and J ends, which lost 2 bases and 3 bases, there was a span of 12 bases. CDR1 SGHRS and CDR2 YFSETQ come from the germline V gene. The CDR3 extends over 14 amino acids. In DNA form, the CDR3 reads TGCGCCAGCAGCTTCAGCGGGTCTGGCTACGAGCAGTACTTC. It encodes CASSFSGSGYEQYF.

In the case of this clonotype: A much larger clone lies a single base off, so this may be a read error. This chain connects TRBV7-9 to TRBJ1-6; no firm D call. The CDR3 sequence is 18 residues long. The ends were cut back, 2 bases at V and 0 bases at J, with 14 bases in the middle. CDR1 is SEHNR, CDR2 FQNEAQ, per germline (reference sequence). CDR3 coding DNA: TGTGCCAGCAGCTTACTTCATCCAGAGAGCTCCTATAATTCACCCCTCCACTTT. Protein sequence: CASSLLHPESSYNSPLHF.

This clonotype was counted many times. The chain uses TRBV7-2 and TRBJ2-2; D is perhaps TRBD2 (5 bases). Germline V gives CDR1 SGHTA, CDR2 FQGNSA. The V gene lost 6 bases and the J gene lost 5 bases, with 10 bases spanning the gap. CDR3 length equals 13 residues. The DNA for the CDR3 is TGTGCCAGCAGGTCCCTAGCAACCGGGGAGCTGTTTTTT. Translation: CASRSLATGELFF.

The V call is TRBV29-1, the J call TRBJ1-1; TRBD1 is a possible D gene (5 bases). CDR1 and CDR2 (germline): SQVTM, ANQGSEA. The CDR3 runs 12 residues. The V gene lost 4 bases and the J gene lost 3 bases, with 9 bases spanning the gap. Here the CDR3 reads CSVVGRHTEAFF. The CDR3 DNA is TGCAGCGTTGTGGGACGCCACACTGAAGCTTTCTTT.

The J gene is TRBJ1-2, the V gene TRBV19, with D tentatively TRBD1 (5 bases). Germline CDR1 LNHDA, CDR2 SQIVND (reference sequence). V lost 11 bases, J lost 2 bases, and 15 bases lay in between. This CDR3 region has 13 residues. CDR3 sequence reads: CAWIHTGNYGYTF. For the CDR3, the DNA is TGTGCCTGGATACATACAGGAAACTATGGCTACACCTTC.

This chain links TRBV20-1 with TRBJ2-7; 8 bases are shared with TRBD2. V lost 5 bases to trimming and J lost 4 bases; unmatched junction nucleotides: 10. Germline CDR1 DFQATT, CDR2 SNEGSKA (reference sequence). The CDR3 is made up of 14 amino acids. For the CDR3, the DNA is TGCAGTGCTGGGACGGCGGGAGGAGGTTACGAGCAGTACTTC. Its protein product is CSAGTAGGGYEQYF.

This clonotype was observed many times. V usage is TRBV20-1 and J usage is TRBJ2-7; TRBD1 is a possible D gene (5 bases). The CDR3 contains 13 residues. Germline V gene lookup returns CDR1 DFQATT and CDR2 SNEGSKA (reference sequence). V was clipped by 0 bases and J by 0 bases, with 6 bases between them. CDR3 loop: CSARDDSSYEQYF. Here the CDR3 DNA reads TGCAGTGCTAGAGATGACAGCTCCTACGAGCAGTACTTC.

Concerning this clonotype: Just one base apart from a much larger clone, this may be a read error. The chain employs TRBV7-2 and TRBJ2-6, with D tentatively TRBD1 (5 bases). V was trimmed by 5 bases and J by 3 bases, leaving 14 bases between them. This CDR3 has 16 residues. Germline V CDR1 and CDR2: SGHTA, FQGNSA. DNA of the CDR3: TGTGCCAGCAGCCCCAGGGAACCTTATGGGGCCAACGTCCTGACTTTC. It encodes CASSPREPYGANVLTF.

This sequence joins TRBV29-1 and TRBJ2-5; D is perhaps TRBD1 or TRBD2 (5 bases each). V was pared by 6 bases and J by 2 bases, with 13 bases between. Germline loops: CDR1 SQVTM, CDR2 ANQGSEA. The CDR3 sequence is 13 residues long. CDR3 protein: CSVLGDGQETQYF. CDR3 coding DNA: TGCAGCGTCCTGGGGGACGGGCAAGAGACCCAGTACTTC.

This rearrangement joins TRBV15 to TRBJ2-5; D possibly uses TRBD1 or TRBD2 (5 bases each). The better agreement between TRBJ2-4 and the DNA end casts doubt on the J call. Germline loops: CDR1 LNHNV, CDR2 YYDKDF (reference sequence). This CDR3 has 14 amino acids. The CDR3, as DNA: TGTGCCACCAGCTACCGGGACCTCGATGACATTCAGTACTTC. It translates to CATSYRDLDDIQYF.

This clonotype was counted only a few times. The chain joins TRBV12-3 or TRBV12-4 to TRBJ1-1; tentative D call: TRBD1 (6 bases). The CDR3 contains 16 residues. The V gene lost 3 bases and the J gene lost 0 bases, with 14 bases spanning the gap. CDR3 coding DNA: TGTGCCAGCAGTTTCCGAACACAGGGTTTGAACACTGAAGCTTTCTTT. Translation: CASSFRTQGLNTEAFF.

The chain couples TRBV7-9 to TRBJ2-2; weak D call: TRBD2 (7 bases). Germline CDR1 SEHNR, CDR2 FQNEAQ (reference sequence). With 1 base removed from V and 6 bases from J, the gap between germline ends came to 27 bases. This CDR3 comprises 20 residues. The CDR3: CASSLGSGGSSSAGAGELFF. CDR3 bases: TGTGCCAGCAGCTTAGGTTCGGGGGGCAGCAGTAGCGCGGGCGCCGGGGAGCTGTTTTTT. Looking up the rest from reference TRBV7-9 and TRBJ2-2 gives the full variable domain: DTGVSQNPRHKITKRGQNVTFRCDPISEHNRLYWYRQTLGQGPEFLTYFQNEAQLEKSRLLSDRFSAERPKGSFSTLEIQRTEQGDSAMYLCASSLGSGGSSSAGAGELFFGEGSRLTVL.

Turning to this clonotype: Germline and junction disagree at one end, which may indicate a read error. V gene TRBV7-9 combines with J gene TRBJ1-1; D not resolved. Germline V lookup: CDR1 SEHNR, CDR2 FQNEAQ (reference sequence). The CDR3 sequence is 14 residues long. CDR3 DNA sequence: TGTGCCAGCAGTTTAGATTATCCGAACACTGAAGCTTTCTTT. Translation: CASSLDYPNTEAFF.

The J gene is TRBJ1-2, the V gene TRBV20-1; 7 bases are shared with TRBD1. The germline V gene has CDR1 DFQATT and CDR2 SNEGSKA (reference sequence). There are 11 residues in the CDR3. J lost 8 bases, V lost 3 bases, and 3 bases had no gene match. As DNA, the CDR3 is TGCAGTGCTAGCCCAGGGGGGGGCTACACCTTC. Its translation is CSASPGGGYTF.